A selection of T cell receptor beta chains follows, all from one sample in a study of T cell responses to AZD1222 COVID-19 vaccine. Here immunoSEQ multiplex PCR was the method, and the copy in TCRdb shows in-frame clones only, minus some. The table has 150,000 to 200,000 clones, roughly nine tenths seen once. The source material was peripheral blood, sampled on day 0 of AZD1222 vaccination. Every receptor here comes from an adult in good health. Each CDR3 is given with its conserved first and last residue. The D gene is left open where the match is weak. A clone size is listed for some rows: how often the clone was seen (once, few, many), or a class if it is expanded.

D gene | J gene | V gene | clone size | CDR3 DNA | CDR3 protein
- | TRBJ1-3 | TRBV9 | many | TGTGCCAGCAGCGTAGACGGGAGCGGCCTTCGGGAAGCAGGCACCATATATTTT | CASSVDGSGLREAGTIYF
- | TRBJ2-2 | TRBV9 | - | TGTGCCAGCAGCGTAGTTCCCGGACTGTCGAGCACCGGGGAGCTGTTTTTT | CASSVVPGLSSTGELFF
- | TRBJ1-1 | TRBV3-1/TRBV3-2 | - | TGTGCCACCAAGCGGCGCGAGGGCCCGGGGATGAACACTGAAGCTTTCTTT | CATKRREGPGMNTEAFF
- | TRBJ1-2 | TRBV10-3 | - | TGTGCCATCAGTGCCGGGGGCACTAAGAACCTCTATGGCTACACCTTC | CAISAGGTKNLYGYTF
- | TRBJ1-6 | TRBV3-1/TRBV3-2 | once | TGTGCCAGCAGCCAACCAGGTCCCTCACCCCTCCACTTT | CASSQPGPSPLHF
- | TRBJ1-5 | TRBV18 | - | TGTGCCAGCTCCGGGGGGGAGGGTCAGCCCCAGCATTTT | CASSGGEGQPQHF
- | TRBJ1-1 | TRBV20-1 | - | TGCAGTGCTAGTTCGCCGAACACTGAAGCTTTCTTT | CSASSPNTEAFF
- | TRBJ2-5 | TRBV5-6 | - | TGTGCCAGCAGCACGACAGTGGGGGAGACCCAGTACTTC | CASSTTVGETQYF
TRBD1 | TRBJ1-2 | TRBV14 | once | TGTGCCAGCAGCCAGACAGGGATAGGCTACACCTTC | CASSQTGIGYTF
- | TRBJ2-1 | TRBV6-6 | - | TGTGCCAGCAGTACTGAGCAGTTCTTC | CASSTEQFF
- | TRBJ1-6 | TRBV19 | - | TGTGCCACCAAGGTTGGTGATTCACCCCTCCACTTT | CATKVGDSPLHF
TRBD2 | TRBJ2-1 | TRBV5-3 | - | TGTGCCAGAAGCTTGGGAGGACTAGCGGGGTATGATAGCTCCTACAATGAGCAGTTCTTC | CARSLGGLAGYDSSYNEQFF
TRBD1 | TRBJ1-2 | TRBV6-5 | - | TGTGCCAGCAGTCGACAGGGGGGTGGCTACACCTTC | CASSRQGGGYTF
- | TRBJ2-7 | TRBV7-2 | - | TGTGCCAGCAGCTTAGCCGCTCCGGGCGAGCAGTACTTC | CASSLAAPGEQYF
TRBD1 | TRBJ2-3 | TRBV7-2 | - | TGTGCCAGCAGTCGCCGGGACAGGGGAACAGATACGCAGTATTTT | CASSRRDRGTDTQYF
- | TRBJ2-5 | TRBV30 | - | TGTGCCTGGAATCGGGGAGACCAAGAGACCCAGTACTTC | CAWNRGDQETQYF
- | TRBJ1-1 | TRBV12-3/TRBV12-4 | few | TGTGCCAGCAGTTTAACCCCCAACACTGAAGCTTTCTTT | CASSLTPNTEAFF
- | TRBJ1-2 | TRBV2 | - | TGTGCCAGCGGCTTAAGTAATAACTATGGCTACACCTTC | CASGLSNNYGYTF
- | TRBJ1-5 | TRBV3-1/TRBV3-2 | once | TGTGCCAGCAGCCAGAGCGACGGGAGAACCAATCAGCCCCAGCATTTT | CASSQSDGRTNQPQHF
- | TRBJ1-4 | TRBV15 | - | TGTGCCACCACCGGGGGGACTAATGAAAAACTGTTTTTT | CATTGGTNEKLFF
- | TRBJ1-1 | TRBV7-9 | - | TGTGCCAGCAGCTCCAGTGGGGCCCCGAACACTGAAGCTTTCTTT | CASSSSGAPNTEAFF
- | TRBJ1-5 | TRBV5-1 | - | TGCGCCAGCAGCTTGGAAGGAATCAATCAGCCCCAGCATTTT | CASSLEGINQPQHF
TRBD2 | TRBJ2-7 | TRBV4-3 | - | TGCGCCAGCAGCCAAGATACTAGCGGGGTCTACGAGCAGTACTTC | CASSQDTSGVYEQYF
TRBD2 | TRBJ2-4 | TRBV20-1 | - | TGCAGTGCTAGTTATCCTAGCGGGGGAGGAAACATTCAGTACTTC | CSASYPSGGGNIQYF
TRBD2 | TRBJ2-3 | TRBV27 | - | TGTGCCAGCAGTTCCAGCGGGGGTAGAGATACGCAGTATTTT | CASSSSGGRDTQYF
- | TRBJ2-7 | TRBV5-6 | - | TGTGCCAGCAGCTCAAGGAGGGGGGCGCGGGAGCAGTACTTC | CASSSRRGAREQYF
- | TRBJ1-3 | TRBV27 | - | TGTGCCAGCAGTTTACGGACACCCTACTCTGGAAACACCATATATTTT | CASSLRTPYSGNTIYF
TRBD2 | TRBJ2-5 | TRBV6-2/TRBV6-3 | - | TGTGCCAGCAGTCGATCGACTAGCGGGGCAGAGACCCAGTACTTC | CASSRSTSGAETQYF
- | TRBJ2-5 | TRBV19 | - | TGTGCCAGTAGTATAGGTCCCGGGGCCCAAGAGACCCAGTACTTC | CASSIGPGAQETQYF
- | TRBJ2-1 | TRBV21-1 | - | TGTGCCAGCAGCAAAGCTGAGGATAGCGCGGACTTTTACAATGAGCAGTTCTTC | CASSKAEDSADFYNEQFF
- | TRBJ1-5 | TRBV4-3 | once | TGCGCCAGCAGCCAAGGGGTGGGGCGAGGTCAGCCCCAGCATTTT | CASSQGVGRGQPQHF
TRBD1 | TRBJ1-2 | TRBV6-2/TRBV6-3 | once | TGTGCCAGCAGTTACTCGACAGGGGCTGGGGGCTACACCTTC | CASSYSTGAGGYTF
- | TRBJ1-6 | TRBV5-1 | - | TGCGCCAGCAGCTTGGAGGGCAGGGAAAATAATTCACCCCTCCACTTT | CASSLEGRENNSPLHF
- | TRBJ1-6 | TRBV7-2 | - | TGTGCCAGCAGCTTAGGGTCCCCAGCAACGAATTCACCCCTCCACTTT | CASSLGSPATNSPLHF
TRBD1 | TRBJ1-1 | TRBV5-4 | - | TGTGCCAGCAGCTTCCCGACAGGGGCGAACACTGAAGCTTTCTTT | CASSFPTGANTEAFF
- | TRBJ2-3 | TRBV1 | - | TGCACCAGCAGCGGCCGGGTCGGGGGCTTAGCGGGGGGCCCTGGAACGGATACGCAGTATTTT | CTSSGRVGGLAGGPGTDTQYF